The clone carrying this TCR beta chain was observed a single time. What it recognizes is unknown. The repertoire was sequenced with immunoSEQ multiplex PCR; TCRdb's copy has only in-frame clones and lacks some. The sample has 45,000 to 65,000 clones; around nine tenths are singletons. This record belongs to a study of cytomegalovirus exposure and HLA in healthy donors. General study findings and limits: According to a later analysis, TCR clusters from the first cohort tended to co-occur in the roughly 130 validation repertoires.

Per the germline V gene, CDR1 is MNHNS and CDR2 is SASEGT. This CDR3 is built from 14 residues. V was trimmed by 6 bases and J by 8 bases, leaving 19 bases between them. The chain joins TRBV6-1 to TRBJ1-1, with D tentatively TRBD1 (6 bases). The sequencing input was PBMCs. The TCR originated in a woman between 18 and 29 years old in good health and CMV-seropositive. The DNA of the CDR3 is TGTGCCAGCAGAAGCGACCCCAGGACAGTAGAAGCTTTCTTT. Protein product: CASRSDPRTVEAFF.